These 19 T cell receptor beta chains were sequenced from one sample in a study of response to subunit inactivated influenza vaccine. TCRdb ran MiXCR on the RT-PCR reads and lists one entry per CDR3 protein. Here the sample spans 530,000 or so distinct CDR3 sequences, 12% to 15% being singletons. The sequences come from PBMCs from blood, collected 11 to 12 days after vaccination. The receptors were gathered from a man aged 45-60 years who received an inactivated influenza vaccine.

The V gene is TRBV12-3 or TRBV12-4, the J gene TRBJ2-4; D is unclear. The length of the CDR3 is 13 residues. Trimming took off 6 bases at V and 4 bases at J, with 10 bases between the two ends. CDR3 in amino acids: CASRTLKKNIQYF. CDR3 nucleotides: TGTGCCAGCAGGACCCTCAAGAAAAACATTCAGTACTTC.

This clonotype turned up a few times. The CDR3 DNA is TGCAGTGCTAGAGTACCTTTAGGCTACAATGAGCAGTTCTTC. It is translated as CSARVPLGYNEQFF. This sequence joins TRBV20-1 and TRBJ2-1; D is undetermined. Trimming shortened V by 1 base and J by 3 bases, and 10 bases separated the two germline ends. Per germline, CDR1 DFQATT and CDR2 SNEGSKA (reference sequence). This CDR3 region has 14 residues.

This clonotype showed up many times. The J gene is TRBJ1-3, the V gene TRBV12-3 or TRBV12-4; D is unclear. V was trimmed by 6 bases and J by 0 bases, leaving 18 bases between them. The CDR3 runs 17 residues. CDR3 sequence: CASSLPPDRASGNTIYF. The CDR3 bases are TGTGCCAGCAGCCTACCCCCTGACCGCGCCTCTGGAAACACCATATATTTT.

The J gene is TRBJ2-5, the V gene TRBV7-9; 7 nucleotides match TRBD1. The germline V gene encodes CDR1 SEHNR and CDR2 FQNEAQ (reference sequence). With V trimmed by 4 bases and J by 0 bases, 8 bases remained unmatched. The CDR3 length is 16 residues. The CDR3 sequence: CASSWRQGWDQETQYF. The CDR3 DNA is TGTGCCAGCAGCTGGCGACAGGGATGGGACCAAGAGACCCAGTACTTC.

CDR3 in amino acids: CASSSSGTGDINGYTF. In DNA, the CDR3 is TGTGCCAGCAGCTCTTCAGGGACAGGGGATATAAATGGCTACACCTTC. The chain uses TRBV7-9 and TRBJ1-2, with 10 bases aligning to TRBD1. V lost 4 bases to trimming and J lost 6 bases; unmatched junction nucleotides: 11. The germline V gene has CDR1 SEHNR and CDR2 FQNEAQ (reference sequence). This CDR3 comprises 16 residues. Drawing the rest from reference TRBV7-9 and TRBJ1-2, the complete variable domain is DTGVSQNPRHKITKRGQNVTFRCDPISEHNRLYWYRQTLGQGPEFLTYFQNEAQLEKSRLLSDRFSAERPKGSFSTLEIQRTEQGDSAMYLCASSSSGTGDINGYTFGSGTRLTVV.

V gene TRBV20-1 combines with J gene TRBJ1-5, with 8 bases matching TRBD1. The CDR3 has 15 residues. Unmatched junction bases numbered 7, after V lost 0 bases and J lost 6 bases. Per the germline V gene, CDR1 is DFQATT and CDR2 is SNEGSKA (reference sequence). The CDR3, as DNA: TGCAGTGCTAGAGATCCAGGGGGCCTGGGTCAGCCCCAGCATTTT. Encoded protein: CSARDPGGLGQPQHF.

The V gene is TRBV20-1, the J gene TRBJ2-7; possibly TRBD2 for D (5 bases). Germline lookup yields CDR1 DFQATT and CDR2 SNEGSKA (reference sequence). The CDR3 length is 17 residues. The V gene lost 3 bases and the J gene lost 0 bases, with 21 bases spanning the gap. The CDR3 reads CSARSGSGLRGSYEQYF. Written as DNA, the CDR3 is TGCAGTGCTAGGTCGGGGTCCGGCCTACGGGGCTCCTACGAGCAGTACTTC.

This clonotype occurred a few times. The chain employs TRBV5-1 and TRBJ2-3; D remains unclear. Germline values: CDR1 SGHRS, CDR2 YFSETQ. V lost 6 bases to trimming and J lost 1 base, with 12 bases between them. The CDR3 runs to 14 residues. The CDR3, as DNA: TGCGCCAGCAAAAGGTGGTCAGGCACAGATACGCAGTATTTT. Protein: CASKRWSGTDTQYF.

This clonotype was counted between two and nine times. The chain employs TRBV20-1 and TRBJ2-5; D is possibly TRBD2 (5 bases). Germline V gives CDR1 DFQATT, CDR2 SNEGSKA (reference sequence). V was shortened by 4 bases and J by 0 bases, with 9 bases between the two germline ends. The CDR3 runs to 13 residues. The CDR3 DNA sequence: TGCAGTGCTATGGACTGGCACCAAGAGACCCAGTACTTC. This encodes CSAMDWHQETQYF.

The genes are TRBV6-2 or TRBV6-3 and TRBJ2-1; TRBD1 agrees at 8 bases. V trimming: 5 bases; J trimming: 3 bases; junction bases outside the gene matches: 9. In germline, CDR1 is MNHEY, CDR2 SVGEGT. The CDR3 consists of 16 residues. CDR3 sequence reads: CASSKSGTGYYNEQFF. In nucleotides, the CDR3 is TGTGCCAGCAGTAAGTCCGGGACAGGCTACTACAATGAGCAGTTCTTC.

The J gene is TRBJ2-3, the V gene TRBV29-1, with D perhaps assigned TRBD1 or TRBD2 (5 bases each). V lost 3 bases and J 0 bases, leaving 7 bases between the germline ends. The CDR3 is made up of 13 amino acids. Germline-derived CDR1 and CDR2 are SQVTM and ANQGSEA. The CDR3 reads CSVDGGSTDTQYF. The CDR3 region has the DNA TGCAGCGTTGATGGGGGTAGCACAGATACGCAGTATTTT.

Points on this clonotype: A much larger clone is a single base away; this may be a read error. The chain uses TRBV7-2 and TRBJ2-3, with 8 bases aligning to TRBD1. This CDR3 is built from 15 residues. Germline lookup yields CDR1 SGHTA and CDR2 FQGNSA. The CDR3 DNA reads as TGTGCCAGCAGCCCGGGACAGGCCTACACAGATGCGCAGTATTTT. It codes for CASSPGQAYTDAQYF.

This clonotype was seen a few times. The genes are TRBV5-1 and TRBJ2-3; the D gene is possibly TRBD1 (5 bases). Trimming took off 0 bases at V and 6 bases at J, with 14 bases between the two ends. This CDR3 has 15 amino acids. Germline CDR1 SGHRS, CDR2 YFSETQ. CDR3 amino acids: CASSLGATPGDTQYF. CDR3 nucleotide sequence: TGCGCCAGCAGCTTGGGGGCCACCCCAGGGGATACGCAGTATTTT.

The rearrangement links TRBV9 to TRBJ2-1; D ambiguous. The V end was cut by 3 bases, the J end by 1 base, with 14 bases between. In germline, CDR1 is SGDLS, CDR2 YYNGEE. CDR3 length: 16 amino acids. The CDR3 DNA is TGTGCCAGCAGCGCCCGCACAAGCCTTTCCTACAATGAGCAGTTCTTC. Translation: CASSARTSLSYNEQFF.

Only a few counts were recorded for this clonotype. This CDR3 is CASSSPGQGINQPQHF. CDR3 nucleotides: TGTGCCAGCAGTTCGCCGGGACAGGGGATCAATCAGCCCCAGCATTTT. The J gene is TRBJ1-5, the V gene TRBV27; TRBD1 aligns across 10 bases. From germline, CDR1 is MNHEY and CDR2 SMNVEV (reference sequence). V lost 4 bases and J lost 3; bases outside the gene matches: 6. The CDR3 extends over 16 amino acids.

This rearrangement joins TRBV20-1 to TRBJ2-2, with D maybe TRBD2 (5 bases). The CDR3 contains 13 residues. Germline assignment: CDR1 DFQATT and CDR2 SNEGSKA (reference sequence). Trimming took 0 bases from V and 5 from J, leaving 7 bases between them. The CDR3 here is CSARDSGTGELFF. CDR3 DNA: TGCAGTGCTAGAGATTCGGGAACCGGGGAGCTGTTTTTT.

This CDR3 is CASSLSARGSTDTQYF. The CDR3 nucleotides read TGTGCCAGCAGCTTAAGTGCGCGGGGAAGCACAGATACGCAGTATTTT. The chain employs TRBV7-3 and TRBJ2-3, with TRBD2 as a possible D gene (6 bases). Trimming removed 1 base at V and 0 bases at J, with 11 bases between. CDR3 length: 16 amino acids. Per the germline V gene, CDR1 is SGHTA and CDR2 is FQGTGA.

This clonotype was counted ten times or more. The gene calls are TRBV29-1 and TRBJ2-1; D gene uncertain. V was cut by 1 base and J by 12 bases, with 4 bases left in between. Germline CDR1 is SQVTM and CDR2 is ANQGSEA. This CDR3 contains 9 residues. CDR3 sequence reads: CSVEGGQFF. CDR3 DNA sequence: TGCAGCGTTGAAGGGGGGCAGTTCTTC.

This clonotype has at least ten counts. An end of the junction does not agree with germline; a read error may underlie this. This sequence joins TRBV6-5 and TRBJ2-1; perhaps TRBD2 as D (6 bases). Germline CDR1 and CDR2: MNHEY and SVGAGI. The CDR3 totals 18 residues. This CDR3 reads CASSYSGTSQSPYNEQLF. The CDR3 DNA reads as TGTGCCAGCAGTTACTCTGGGACTTCCCAGAGTCCCTACAATGAGCAGCTCTTC.